These T cell receptor beta chains were read from a single sample in a study of technical replicates of blood from a handful of donors. Using immunoSEQ multiplex PCR, the repertoire was profiled, and TCRdb retains in-frame clones only, with some absent. The data show 78,000 or so clones, with roughly 91% seen just once and 0.37% held by the top ten. The sample consisted of T cells isolated from PBMCs. These receptors were taken from a human donor in good health. Some clones in this sample may be carry-over from other donors' samples. The CDR3 runs from the conserved cysteine through the conserved F or W. D genes are given only for firm matches. Some rows mark clone size as missing; the rest say once, few, many or name a class of expanded clone.

J,V,D,size,CDR3,DNA
TRBJ1-4,TRBV5-1,NA,NA,CASSSRVNDEKLFF,TGCGCCAGCAGCTCCAGGGTCAATGATGAAAAACTGTTTTTT
TRBJ1-6,TRBV9,NA,NA,CASSVAPNEDSPLHF,TGTGCCAGCAGCGTAGCACCAAACGAGGATTCACCCCTCCACTTT
TRBJ2-7,TRBV11-2,TRBD1,NA,CASSLGPGQGYEQYF,TGTGCCAGCAGCTTAGGCCCGGGACAGGGCTACGAGCAGTACTTC
TRBJ1-6,TRBV4-1,TRBD1,NA,CASSQGETGNYNSPLHF,TGCGCCAGCAGCCAAGGTGAGACAGGGAACTATAATTCACCCCTCCACTTT
TRBJ2-7,TRBV30,TRBD1,NA,CAWIRSPGQGTYEQYF,TGTGCCTGGATCCGTAGTCCGGGACAGGGAACCTACGAGCAGTACTTC
TRBJ1-5,TRBV18,TRBD1,NA,CASSPFDRGNQPQHF,TGTGCCAGCTCACCATTCGACAGGGGGAATCAGCCCCAGCATTTT
TRBJ2-5,TRBV5-4,NA,NA,CASSPPGEETQYF,TGTGCCAGCAGCCCACCTGGGGAGGAGACCCAGTACTTC
TRBJ2-7,TRBV19,TRBD2,NA,CASSIVGTSVNEQYF,TGTGCCAGTAGTATAGTTGGGACTAGCGTCAACGAGCAGTACTTC
TRBJ1-2,TRBV5-6,NA,NA,CASSSDRYGYTF,TGTGCCAGCAGCTCAGACAGATATGGCTACACCTTC
TRBJ1-4,TRBV6-1,NA,NA,CASSDVQGAKLFF,TGTGCCAGCAGTGATGTACAGGGAGCAAAACTGTTTTTT
TRBJ1-1,TRBV29-1,TRBD1,NA,CSVGPAQSEGALRYQAFF,TGCAGCGTTGGACCCGCCCAGTCCGAGGGGGCGTTACGATACCAAGCTTTCTTT
TRBJ2-7,TRBV28,TRBD1,NA,CASSLQGANRYEQYF,TGTGCCAGCAGTTTACAGGGGGCGAACCGCTACGAGCAGTACTTC
TRBJ2-7,TRBV5-1,NA,once,CASSSMRSGPLRGQYF,TGCGCCAGCAGCTCTATGAGGAGCGGACCACTCAGAGGGCAGTACTTC
TRBJ2-6,TRBV9,TRBD2,NA,CASSVGGGYLSGANVLTF,TGTGCCAGCAGCGTAGGGGGGGGATACCTCTCTGGGGCCAACGTCCTGACTTTC
TRBJ1-2,TRBV6-1,NA,NA,CASSETGSYGYTF,TGTGCCAGCAGTGAAACAGGGAGCTATGGCTACACCTTC
TRBJ1-2,TRBV2,NA,NA,CASSDLTGSYGYTF,TGTGCCAGCAGTGACCTGACAGGTTCCTATGGCTACACCTTC
TRBJ2-5,TRBV4-1,NA,NA,CASSATSQQETQYF,TGCGCCAGCAGCGCCACTAGTCAGCAAGAGACCCAGTACTTC
TRBJ2-7,TRBV29-1,NA,NA,CSVCLTGTYEQYF,TGCAGCGTTTGCTTGACGGGGACCTACGAGCAGTACTTC
TRBJ1-5,TRBV6-5,NA,NA,CASSYSQNQPQHF,TGTGCCAGCAGTTACTCCCAAAATCAGCCCCAGCATTTT
TRBJ2-1,TRBV6-1,TRBD2,NA,CASTELAASYNEQFF,TGTGCCAGCACCGAACTAGCGGCCTCCTACAATGAGCAGTTCTTC
TRBJ1-1,TRBV28,NA,NA,CASIPGGKNTEAFF,TGTGCCAGCATCCCGGGAGGAAAGAACACTGAAGCTTTCTTT
TRBJ1-1,TRBV9,NA,NA,CASSVSGNTEAFF,TGTGCCAGCAGCGTGTCAGGGAACACTGAAGCTTTCTTT
TRBJ2-1,TRBV5-4,NA,NA,CASSSAGEGNEQFF,TGTGCCAGCAGCTCGGCAGGGGAAGGAAATGAGCAGTTCTTC